The clone carrying this TCR beta chain was seen more than once but under ten times. Its antigen is unidentified. V lost 4 bases, J lost 5 bases, and 15 bases lay in between. In germline, CDR1 is SGHRS, CDR2 YFSETQ. This CDR3 spans 14 amino acids. These data are taken from a study of human T cells and chemical hapten exposure. Study-level background: Patients had diphenylcyclopropenone applied to the scalp weekly throughout the approximately 24-week study.

The library labeled individual cDNA molecules by adding unique molecular identifiers to them. Using its own MiXCR run on the RACE reads, TCRdb lists one record per CDR3 protein. The sample has nearly 95,000 distinct CDR3 sequences, 11% seen once. Time point defined: patch test 2, 6 weeks after DPC sensitization. Treatment denoted: therapeutic diphenylcyclopropenone sensitization with weekly scalp DPC. Points from the study as a whole: No shift was seen in TCRs above 1 in 1000 frequency with DPC sensitization. Each of the donors had alopecia, so their immune responses may not resemble those of healthy people.

The clonotype was recovered from a man aged 35 to 55 with alopecia areata. Some clones in this sample may be carry-over from other donors' samples. Sequencing was performed on whole blood, taken in connection with sensitization to the hapten diphenylcyclopropenone (DPC). The chain employs TRBV5-1 and TRBJ2-5; D may be TRBD1 (7 bases). This CDR3 reads CASSQGGFSETQYF. CDR3 coding DNA: TGCGCCAGCAGCCAGGGGGGTTTCTCGGAGACCCAGTACTTC.